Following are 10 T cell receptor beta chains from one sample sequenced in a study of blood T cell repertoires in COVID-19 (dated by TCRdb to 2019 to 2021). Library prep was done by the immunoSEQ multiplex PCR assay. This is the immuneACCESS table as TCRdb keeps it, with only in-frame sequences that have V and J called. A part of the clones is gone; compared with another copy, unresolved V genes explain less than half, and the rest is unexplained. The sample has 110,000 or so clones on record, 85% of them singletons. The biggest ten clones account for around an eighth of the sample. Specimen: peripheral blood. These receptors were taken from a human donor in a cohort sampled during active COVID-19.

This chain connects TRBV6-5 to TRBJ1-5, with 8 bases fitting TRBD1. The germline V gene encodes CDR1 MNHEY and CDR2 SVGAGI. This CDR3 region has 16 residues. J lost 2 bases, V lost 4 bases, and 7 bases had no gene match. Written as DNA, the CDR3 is TGTGCCAGCAGTTCCCGGCGGGGACAGGGCAATCAGCCCCAGCATTTT. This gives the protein CASSSRRGQGNQPQHF.

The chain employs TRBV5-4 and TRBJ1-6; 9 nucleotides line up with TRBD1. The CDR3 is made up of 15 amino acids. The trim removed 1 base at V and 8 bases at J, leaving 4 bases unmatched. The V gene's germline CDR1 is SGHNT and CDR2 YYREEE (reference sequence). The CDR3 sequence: CASSLYRTGDSPLHF. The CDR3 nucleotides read TGTGCCAGCAGCTTGTACAGGACAGGGGATTCACCCCTCCACTTT. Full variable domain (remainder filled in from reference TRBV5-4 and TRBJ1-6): ETGVTQSPTHLIKTRGQQVTLRCSSQSGHNTVSWYQQALGQGPQFIFQYYREEENGRGNFPPRFSGLQFPNYSSELNVNALELDDSALYLCASSLYRTGDSPLHFGNGTRLTVT.

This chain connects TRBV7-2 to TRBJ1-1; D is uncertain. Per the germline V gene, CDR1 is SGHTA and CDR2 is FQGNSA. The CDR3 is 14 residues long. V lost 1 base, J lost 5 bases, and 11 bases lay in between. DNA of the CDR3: TGTGCCAGCAGCTTAGAAAGATGGCGGACTGAAGCTTTCTTT. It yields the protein CASSLERWRTEAFF.

As DNA, the CDR3 is TGTGCCAGCAGTTCCGGACAGGCGAATCAGCCCCAGCATTTT. It translates to CASSSGQANQPQHF. The chain combines TRBV6-5 with TRBJ1-5; 7 bases agree with TRBD1. Germline V lookup: CDR1 MNHEY, CDR2 SVGAGI. The CDR3 loop spans 14 amino acids. Losses at the gene ends were 4 bases for V and 4 bases for J; bases not matched to a gene: 4.

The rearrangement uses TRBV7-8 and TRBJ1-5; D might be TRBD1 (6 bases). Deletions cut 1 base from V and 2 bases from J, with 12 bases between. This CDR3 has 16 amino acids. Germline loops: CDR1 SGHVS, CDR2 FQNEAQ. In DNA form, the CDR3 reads TGTGCCAGCAGCTTAGTGGGGGCTGGGGGCAATCAGCCCCAGCATTTT. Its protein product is CASSLVGAGGNQPQHF.

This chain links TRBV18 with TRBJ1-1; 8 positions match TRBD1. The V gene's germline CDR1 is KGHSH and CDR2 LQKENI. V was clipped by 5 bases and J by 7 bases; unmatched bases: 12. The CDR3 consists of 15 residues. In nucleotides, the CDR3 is TGTGCCAGCTCATTCTCAGGGGGCGAGATGAGTGAAGCTTTCTTT. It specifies CASSFSGGEMSEAFF.

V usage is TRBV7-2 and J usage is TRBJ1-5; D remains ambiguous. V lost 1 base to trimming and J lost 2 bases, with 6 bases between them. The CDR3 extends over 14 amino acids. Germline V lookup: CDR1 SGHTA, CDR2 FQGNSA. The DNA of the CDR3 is TGTGCCAGCAGCTTAGAGGGAGGCAATCAGCCCCAGCATTTT. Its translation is CASSLEGGNQPQHF.

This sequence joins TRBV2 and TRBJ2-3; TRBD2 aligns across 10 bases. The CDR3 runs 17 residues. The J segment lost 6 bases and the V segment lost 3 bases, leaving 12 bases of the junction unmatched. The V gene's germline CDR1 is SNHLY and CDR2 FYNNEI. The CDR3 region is CASSERLAGERADTQYF. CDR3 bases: TGTGCCAGCAGTGAGCGCCTAGCGGGGGAAAGGGCGGATACGCAGTATTTT.

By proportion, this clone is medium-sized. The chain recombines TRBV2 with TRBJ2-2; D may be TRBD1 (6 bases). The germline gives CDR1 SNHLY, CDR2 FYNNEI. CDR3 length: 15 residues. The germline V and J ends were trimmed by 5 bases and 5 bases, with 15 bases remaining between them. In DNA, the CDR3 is TGTGCCAGCAGTAGAAGACAGGAGTATACCGGGGAGCTGTTTTTT. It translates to CASSRRQEYTGELFF.

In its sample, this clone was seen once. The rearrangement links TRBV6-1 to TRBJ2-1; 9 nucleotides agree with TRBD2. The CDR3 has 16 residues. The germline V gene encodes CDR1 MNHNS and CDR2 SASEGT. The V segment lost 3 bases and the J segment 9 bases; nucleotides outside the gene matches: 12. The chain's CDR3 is CASSDVGGGAFTEQFF. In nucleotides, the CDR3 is TGTGCCAGCAGTGACGTGGGCGGGGGGGCCTTTACTGAGCAGTTCTTC.